The 25 T cell receptor beta chains below were found in one sample sequenced in a study of blood T cells in healthy people across ages. Alongside a J-beta primer mix, a sample-barcoded 5' primer served in a second PCR lasting roughly 6 to 12 cycles. TCRdb itself ran the 5' RACE reads through MiXCR, one entry per CDR3 protein. Found here are around 1,000,000 distinct CDR3 sequences, 35% to 40% of them singletons; the top ten hold under 15%. Sequenced material: blood. Receptors originate from a man aged 18 to 29 in good health.

The table lists this clonotype with a few counts. The V call is TRBV9, the J call TRBJ2-1; 8 bases fit TRBD1. The J call may be incorrect, as the DNA end agrees better with TRBJ2-7. CDR1 is SGDLS and CDR2 is YYNGEE in the germline V gene. The CDR3 length is 15 residues. The CDR3 spells CASSVGTGGYNEQYF. DNA of the CDR3: TGTGCCAGCAGCGTAGGTACAGGGGGGTACAATGAGCAGTACTTC.

There are many counts of this clonotype. The chain joins TRBV4-2 to TRBJ2-1; D is ambiguous. The CDR3 totals 12 residues. The V gene lost 1 base and the J gene lost 5 bases, with 3 bases spanning the gap. Germline CDR1 is LGHNA and CDR2 is YNFKEQ. DNA for the CDR3: TGTGCCAGCAGCCAAGGGAACAATGAGCAGTTCTTC. This translates into CASSQGNNEQFF.

The chain links TRBV5-1 to TRBJ2-5; 10 nucleotides line up with TRBD2. CDR3 length: 15 residues. V trimming: 3 bases; J trimming: 3 bases; junction bases outside the gene matches: 5. Germline assignment: CDR1 SGHRS and CDR2 YFSETQ. The CDR3 loop is CASSSLAGAKETQYF. CDR3 in DNA: TGCGCCAGCAGCTCCCTAGCGGGGGCGAAAGAGACCCAGTACTTC.

The chain recombines TRBV6-2 or TRBV6-3 with TRBJ2-6, with D possibly TRBD2 on 6 matching bases. The V gene's germline CDR1 is MNHEY and CDR2 SVGEGT. V lost 2 bases and J lost 2, with 7 bases in between. The CDR3 runs 15 residues. DNA for the CDR3: TGTGCCAGCAGTTACGCGGGGCCTGGGGCCAACGTCCTGACTTTC. Its translation: CASSYAGPGANVLTF.

J is TRBJ2-7 and V is TRBV28, with D tentatively TRBD2 (5 bases). The CDR3 extends over 15 amino acids. V dropped 2 bases and J dropped 2 bases, with 13 bases sitting between them. CDR1 is MDHEN, CDR2 SYDVKM, per germline. In nucleotides, the CDR3 is TGTGCCAGCAGTTTAGGCGGGTACCAGCCCTACGAGCAGTACTTC. Translating gives CASSLGGYQPYEQYF.

The genes are TRBV25-1 and TRBJ1-1; D unresolved. Germline-derived CDR1 and CDR2 are MGHDK and SYGVNS. V dropped 6 bases and J dropped 3 bases, with 11 bases sitting between them. The CDR3 is made up of 13 amino acids. This CDR3 reads CASRLGIDTEAFF. In nucleotides, the CDR3 is TGTGCCAGCAGGTTGGGAATCGACACTGAAGCTTTCTTT.

This clonotype was seen more than once but under ten times. The J gene is TRBJ1-5, the V gene TRBV7-9; tentatively, D is TRBD1 (6 bases). CDR3 length: 15 residues. Trimming pared 3 bases from V and 4 bases from J, leaving 13 bases between. Germline V gene data show CDR1 as SEHNR and CDR2 as FQNEAQ (reference sequence). This chain's CDR3 is CASSFTGSANQPQHF. CDR3 sequence (DNA): TGTGCCAGCAGCTTTACAGGGTCAGCTAATCAGCCCCAGCATTTT. Supplemented by reference TRBV7-9 and TRBJ1-5, the full variable domain reads DTGVSQNPRHKITKRGQNVTFRCDPISEHNRLYWYRQTLGQGPEFLTYFQNEAQLEKSRLLSDRFSAERPKGSFSTLEIQRTEQGDSAMYLCASSFTGSANQPQHFGDGTRLSIL.

The CDR3 sequence: CATGTGDGYNEQFF. DNA for the CDR3: TGTGCCACCGGGACAGGGGATGGCTACAATGAGCAGTTCTTC. The rearrangement links TRBV10-3 to TRBJ2-1, with 10 nucleotides matching TRBD1. J was trimmed by 3 bases and V by 10 bases; bases with no gene match: 6. The CDR3 runs 14 residues. The germline V gene encodes CDR1 ENHRY and CDR2 SYGVKD.

The V gene is TRBV5-1, the J gene TRBJ1-3; D unresolved. Germline V gene lookup returns CDR1 SGHRS and CDR2 YFSETQ. V lost 4 bases and J 4 bases, leaving 15 bases between the germline ends. The CDR3 totals 15 residues. The CDR3 sequence: CASSIDWTGGNTIYF. CDR3 DNA: TGCGCCAGCAGCATCGATTGGACGGGGGGAAACACCATATATTTT.

The chain uses TRBV20-1 and TRBJ2-7, with TRBD2 matching 8 bases. This CDR3 has 12 amino acids. Germline-derived CDR1 and CDR2 are DFQATT and SNEGSKA (reference sequence). V lost 6 bases to trimming and J lost 5 bases; unmatched junction nucleotides: 6. The CDR3 sequence is CSAGTSNHEQYF. The CDR3 DNA reads TGCAGTGCCGGGACTAGTAACCACGAGCAGTACTTC.

This clonotype was recorded many times. V is TRBV29-1 and J is TRBJ1-2; D unresolved. The CDR3 is 13 amino acids. Trimming stripped 6 bases from V and 2 bases from J, with 13 bases between. Germline CDR1 and CDR2: SQVTM and ANQGSEA. CDR3 bases: TGCAGCGTCCCACCTACGGTGAACTATGGCTACACCTTC. It specifies CSVPPTVNYGYTF.

The genes are TRBV4-2 and TRBJ1-2; tentatively, D is TRBD1 (5 bases). Germline lookup yields CDR1 LGHNA and CDR2 YNFKEQ. The germline V and J ends were trimmed by 1 base and 7 bases, with 16 bases remaining between them. CDR3 size: 15 residues. CDR3 protein: CASSQAAGTGCGYTF. DNA of the CDR3: TGTGCCAGCAGCCAAGCGGCGGGGACGGGATGTGGCTACACCTTC.

This rearrangement joins TRBV27 to TRBJ1-1; TRBD1 is a possible D gene (5 bases). Trimming cost V 3 bases and J 1 base, with 12 bases left between them. Germline V CDR1 and CDR2: MNHEY, SMNVEV (reference sequence). The CDR3 runs to 15 residues. The CDR3 region is CASSFEFGGNTEAFF. DNA of the CDR3: TGTGCCAGCAGTTTTGAATTCGGGGGGAACACTGAAGCTTTCTTT.

This clonotype was recorded a few times. The chain links TRBV12-3 or TRBV12-4 to TRBJ2-1, with TRBD2 matching over 13 bases. The CDR3 spans 16 residues. Losses at the gene ends were 4 bases for V and 5 bases for J; bases not matched to a gene: 5. The chain's CDR3 is CASSSGTSGTNNEQFF. CDR3 in DNA: TGTGCCAGCAGTTCCGGGACTAGCGGGACCAACAATGAGCAGTTCTTC.

The chain links TRBV5-1 to TRBJ2-5, with 11 positions matching TRBD2. The ends lost 3 bases at V and 11 bases at J; junction bases unmatched: 12. The germline V gene has CDR1 SGHRS and CDR2 YFSETQ. The CDR3 consists of 15 residues. CDR3: CASSSLAGGFDEQYF. CDR3 coding DNA: TGCGCCAGCAGCTCCCTAGCGGGGGGTTTTGATGAGCAGTACTTC.

The rearrangement joins TRBV11-2 to TRBJ1-1, with D possibly matching TRBD1 (6 bases). V was cut by 0 bases and J by 3 bases, with 17 bases left in between. This CDR3 region has 17 residues. The germline V gene has CDR1 SGHAT and CDR2 FQNNGV. The CDR3 region has the DNA TGTGCCAGCAGCTTAGAGCAGGGGCTGGATCGGTACACTGAAGCTTTCTTT. This encodes CASSLEQGLDRYTEAFF.

The chain links TRBV4-1 to TRBJ2-3; 11 positions match TRBD1. The CDR3 has 19 amino acids. Germline CDR1 and CDR2: MGHRA and YSYEKL. The J segment lost 5 bases and the V segment lost 4 bases, leaving 17 bases of the junction unmatched. The CDR3 DNA is TGCGCCAGCAGCCCGGACCACCACCTCCGGGACAGGGGGGAAGATACGCAGTATTTT. The encoded protein is CASSPDHHLRDRGEDTQYF.

The chain combines TRBV3-1 with TRBJ2-1, with D possibly matching TRBD2 (5 bases). V shed 0 bases and J shed 9 bases, with 12 bases lying between them. This CDR3 is built from 14 residues. Germline-derived CDR1 and CDR2 are LGHDT and YNNKEL (reference sequence). DNA of the CDR3: TGTGCCAGCAGCCAAGATTCGGCTAGCAGTGAGCAGTTCTTC. Residues: CASSQDSASSEQFF.

This clonotype was recorded a few times. The V call is TRBV12-5, the J call TRBJ2-3, with 8 bases matching TRBD2. CDR1 and CDR2 (germline): LGHNT, FRNRAP. V gave up 7 bases and J gave up 8 bases; unmatched junction bases: 5. The CDR3 has 12 residues. The CDR3 bases are TGTGCTAGTGTTAGCGGGGAAGGTACGCAGTATTTT. As protein: CASVSGEGTQYF.

There are a few counts of this clonotype. This chain links TRBV3-1 with TRBJ1-5; D gene ambiguous. The germline V gene has CDR1 LGHDT and CDR2 YNNKEL (reference sequence). This CDR3 region has 15 residues. V gave up 1 base and J gave up 2 bases, with 9 bases separating them. The CDR3 is CASSQGVGGNQPQHF. CDR3 DNA: TGTGCCAGCAGCCAAGGCGTCGGGGGCAATCAGCCCCAGCATTTT.

This sequence joins TRBV4-1 and TRBJ1-4; D gene ambiguous. The V gene lost 0 bases and the J gene lost 0 bases, with 11 bases spanning the gap. Per the germline V gene, CDR1 is MGHRA and CDR2 is YSYEKL. CDR3 length: 17 residues. CDR3 coding DNA: TGCGCCAGCAGCCAAGATCCAGGAATTTCAACTAATGAAAAACTGTTTTTT. It codes for CASSQDPGISTNEKLFF.

This sequence joins TRBV6-2 or TRBV6-3 and TRBJ1-5; possible D gene TRBD1, 6 bases. The CDR3 sequence is 13 residues long. V shed 6 bases and J shed 5 bases, with 11 bases lying between them. In germline, CDR1 is MNHEY, CDR2 SVGEGT. The CDR3: CASRRQDHQPQHF. CDR3 DNA: TGTGCCAGCAGAAGACAGGACCATCAGCCCCAGCATTTT.

This clonotype has just a few counts. The chain recombines TRBV20-1 with TRBJ1-6; 9 bases line up with TRBD1. CDR1 DFQATT and CDR2 SNEGSKA come from the germline V gene (reference sequence). There are 13 residues in the CDR3. J was trimmed by 10 bases and V by 6 bases; bases with no gene match: 7. CDR3: CSAWTGESSPLHF. The DNA of the CDR3 is TGCAGTGCCTGGACAGGGGAGTCATCACCCCTCCACTTT.

V is TRBV3-1 and J is TRBJ2-7; 8 positions agree with TRBD1. V trimming: 7 bases; J trimming: 4 bases; junction bases outside the gene matches: 6. In germline, CDR1 is LGHDT, CDR2 YNNKEL (reference sequence). This CDR3 has 13 amino acids. The CDR3 DNA reads TGTGCCAGCACCGATGACAGGGGTTACGAGCAGTACTTC. Its translation is CASTDDRGYEQYF.

This clonotype was counted ten times or more. J is TRBJ1-2 and V is TRBV7-9; 9 bases fit TRBD1. The CDR3 covers 15 residues. J was trimmed by 5 bases and V by 6 bases; bases with no gene match: 10. Germline CDR1 and CDR2: SEHNR and FQNEAQ (reference sequence). CDR3 sequence: CASSLPGQGNYGYTF. The CDR3 nucleotides read TGTGCCAGCAGTTTACCCGGACAGGGGAATTATGGCTACACCTTC.